Here is one T cell receptor beta chain with its context. Its antigen is not identified. This specimen belongs to a study of graft-versus-host responses after intestinal transplantation. Study details: Recipients underwent multivisceral, liver-intestinal, or isolated intestinal transplants. Anti-thymocyte globulin served as induction for all recipients, who then took tacrolimus and steroids for three to four years.

Here immunoSEQ multiplex PCR was the method, and the copy in TCRdb shows in-frame clones only, minus some. This table has approximately 130,000 clones, around nine tenths appearing once. The study, taken as a whole, reports: Present in recipient marrow, GvH clones included some that appeared first in ileum or blood. When patients had graft-donor T cell macrochimerism, their allografts held high graft-versus-host to host-versus-graft clonal ratios.

The TCR sequence derives from a human donor who received an intestinal transplant. The material was unstimulated CD4+ T cells sorted from spleen or lymph node cells, obtained before intestinal transplant.

CDR3 sequence (DNA): TGTGCCAGCAGCAGACAGGTTTCCTACTACGAGCAGTACTTC. The encoded protein is CASSRQVSYYEQYF. V gene TRBV2 combines with J gene TRBJ2-7, with a possible D match to TRBD1 (6 bases). The CDR3 runs to 14 residues. V dropped 6 bases and J dropped 3 bases, with 15 bases sitting between them. Per the germline V gene, CDR1 is SNHLY and CDR2 is FYNNEI.